The entry below describes one TCR beta chain. No antigen is known for it. This sample is part of a study of a mutant IDH1 vaccine in newly diagnosed glioma. Turning to the study itself: Across weeks 1, 3, 5, 7, 11, 15, 19 and 23, patients received a vaccination each time, eight in all.

The assay was immunoSEQ multiplex PCR, and TCRdb's table has in-frame clones only and misses some. The profile shows 110,000 or so clones, 85% to 90% of them singletons. This CDR3 region has 17 residues. Germline-derived CDR1 and CDR2 are KGHSH and LQKENI. Trimming removed 0 bases at V and 3 bases at J, with 15 bases between. Study-level findings and limits: Top-clonotype changes in peripheral T cells seemed unrelated to pseudoprogression.

Sample time point: week 11, during vaccination. Vaccinated patients received 300 ug of mutant IDH1 20-mer peptide per dose, with topical imiquimod. The V gene is TRBV18, the J gene TRBJ2-4, with D unclear. The sequence was obtained from a woman between 45 and 65 years old with glioma. The sequencing used PBMCs, collected from a glioma patient whose treatment included an IDH1 peptide vaccine. The CDR3 bases are TGTGCCAGCTCACCACCATCTCAGGCGATCAGCAAAAACATTCAGTACTTC. Protein sequence: CASSPPSQAISKNIQYF.